This T cell receptor (beta chain) was found in a study of cytomegalovirus exposure and HLA in healthy donors. Primers included in the PCR were 60 Vbeta and 13 Jbeta primers. Here immunoSEQ multiplex PCR was the method, and the copy in TCRdb shows in-frame clones only, minus some. The sample includes roughly 66,000 clones, 75% to 80% seen only once; the top ten take 7.8%. The germline gives CDR1 GTSNPN, CDR2 SVGIG (reference sequence). The CDR3 extends over 13 amino acids. The specimen sequenced was PBMCs. V and J are TRBV30 and TRBJ1-3; D ambiguous. The TCR originated in a man aged 18 to 29 in good health and CMV-seropositive. CDR3 amino acids: CAYAGGSGNTIYF. DNA of the CDR3: TGTGCTTATGCCGGCGGCTCTGGAAACACCATATATTTT.